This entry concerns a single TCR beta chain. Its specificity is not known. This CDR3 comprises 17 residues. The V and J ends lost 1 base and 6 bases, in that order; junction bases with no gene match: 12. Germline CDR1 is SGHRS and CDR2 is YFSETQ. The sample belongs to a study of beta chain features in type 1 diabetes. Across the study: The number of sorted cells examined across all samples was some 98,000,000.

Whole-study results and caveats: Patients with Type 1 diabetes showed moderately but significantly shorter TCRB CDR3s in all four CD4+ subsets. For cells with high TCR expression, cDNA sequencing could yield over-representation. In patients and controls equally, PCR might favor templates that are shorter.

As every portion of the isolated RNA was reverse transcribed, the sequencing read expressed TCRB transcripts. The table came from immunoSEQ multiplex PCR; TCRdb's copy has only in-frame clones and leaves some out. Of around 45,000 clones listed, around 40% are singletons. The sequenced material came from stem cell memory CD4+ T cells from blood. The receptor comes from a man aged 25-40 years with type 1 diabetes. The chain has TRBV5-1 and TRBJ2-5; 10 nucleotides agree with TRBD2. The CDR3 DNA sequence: TGCGCCAGCAGCTTGACCCAGCAGCGGGAGGGCGGAAAGACCCAGTACTTC. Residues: CASSLTQQREGGKTQYF. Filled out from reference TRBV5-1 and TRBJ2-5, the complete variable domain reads KAGVTQTPRYLIKTRGQQVTLSCSPISGHRSVSWYQQTPGQGLQFLFEYFSETQRNKGNFPGRFSGRQFSNSRSEMNVSTLELGDSALYLCASSLTQQREGGKTQYFGPGTRLLVL.